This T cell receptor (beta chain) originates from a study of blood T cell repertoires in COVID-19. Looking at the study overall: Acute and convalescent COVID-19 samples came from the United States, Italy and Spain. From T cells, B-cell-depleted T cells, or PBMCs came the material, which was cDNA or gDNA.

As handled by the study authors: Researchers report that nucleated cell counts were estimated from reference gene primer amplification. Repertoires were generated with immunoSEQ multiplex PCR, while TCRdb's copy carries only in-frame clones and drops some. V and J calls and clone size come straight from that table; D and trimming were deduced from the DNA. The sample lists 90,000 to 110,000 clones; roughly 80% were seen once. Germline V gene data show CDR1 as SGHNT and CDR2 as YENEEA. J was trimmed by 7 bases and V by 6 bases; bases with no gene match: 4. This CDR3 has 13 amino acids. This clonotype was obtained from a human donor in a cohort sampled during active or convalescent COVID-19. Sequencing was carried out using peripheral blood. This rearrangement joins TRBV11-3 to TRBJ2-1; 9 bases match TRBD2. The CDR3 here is CASSILAGNEQFF. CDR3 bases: TGTGCCAGCAGTATCCTAGCGGGGAATGAGCAGTTCTTC. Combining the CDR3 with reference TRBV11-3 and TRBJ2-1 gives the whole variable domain EAGVVQSPRYKIIEKKQPVAFWCNPISGHNTLYWYLQNLGQGPELLIRYENEEAVDDSQLPKDRFSAERLKGVDSTLKIQPAELGDSAVYLCASSILAGNEQFFGPGTRLTVL.